Presented here are 7 T cell receptor beta chains from one specimen sequenced in a study of CXCR3-negative and CXCR3-positive naive CD8 T cells. Study conclusions and caveats: Hydrophobicity of TRB CDR3s was greater in CXCR3-positive naive cells than in CXCR3-negative naive cells.

These receptors' antigens are unknown. UMI labels and 5' RACE were used to prepare the TRB cDNA libraries. TCRdb processed the 5' RACE reads again and assigns one entry to each CDR3 protein, with no DNA. The sample table sets out around 63,000 distinct CDR3 sequences. Sequenced material: naive CXCR3+ CD8+ T cells from blood. As for subset: CD45RO-CCR7+CD27+CD95- naive CD8+ T cells expressing CXCR3 (TNR3+). The receptor source for this set is a human donor in good health. Some clones in this sample may be carry-over from other donors' samples.

V gene TRBV7-7 combines with J gene TRBJ2-5; TCRdb's assignment of TRBD1 cannot be checked, as there is no DNA. The CDR3 spans 14 residues. In germline, CDR1 is SSHAT, CDR2 FNYEAQ (reference sequence). The CDR3 region is CASSPGAMEETQYF.

This rearrangement joins TRBV2 to TRBJ2-3; TCRdb reports TRBD2, a call that lacks DNA to check it against. Germline V CDR1 and CDR2: SNHLY, FYNNEI. CDR3 length equals 12 residues. The CDR3 loop is CATPLPLDTQYF.

The chain carries TRBV27 and TRBJ1-2; TCRdb indicates TRBD1, and absent DNA this call remains unverified. This CDR3 has 13 residues. The germline V gene has CDR1 MNHEY and CDR2 SMNVEV (reference sequence). The CDR3 sequence: CASKGSGGDGYTF.

The genes are TRBV12-3 or TRBV12-4 and TRBJ1-2; TCRdb returns TRBD1, unconfirmable since there is no DNA. CDR3 size: 12 residues. The CDR3 region is CASSLDRADYTF.

The chain couples TRBV5-6 to TRBJ2-2. Germline CDR1 reads SGHDT; CDR2 reads YYEEEE. The CDR3 consists of 13 residues. The CDR3 is CASSLVNTGELFF.

The J gene is TRBJ2-5, the V gene TRBV5-1. The germline V gene has CDR1 SGHRS and CDR2 YFSETQ. The CDR3 is made up of 12 amino acids. CDR3 amino acids: CASSLEVETQYF. Full variable domain (outside the CDR3, taken from reference TRBV5-1 and TRBJ2-5): KAGVTQTPRYLIKTRGQQVTLSCSPISGHRSVSWYQQTPGQGLQFLFEYFSETQRNKGNFPGRFSGRQFSNSRSEMNVSTLELGDSALYLCASSLEVETQYFGPGTRLLVL.

This chain joins TRBV11-3 and TRBJ1-2. Germline CDR1 and CDR2: SGHNT and YENEEA. The CDR3 loop spans 15 amino acids. The CDR3 is CASSSGDAPNYGYTF.